The rows below give T cell receptor beta chains drawn from one sample of a study of OX40 agonist ivuxolimab in advanced cancers. Here immunoSEQ multiplex PCR was the method, and the copy in TCRdb shows in-frame clones only, minus some. The sample consists of about 73,000 clones, around 86% of them appearing once. The specimen was CD4+ or CD8+ T cells sorted from blood, collected in a trial of the OX40 agonist ivuxolimab. The receptors shown here come from an adult with an advanced solid tumor such as melanoma, head and neck, liver or kidney cancer. CDR3s include the opening cysteine and the closing phenylalanine or tryptophan. D genes are given only for firm matches. Rows may omit the clone size; those that give it use once, few, many or a size class.

V	D	J	size	DNA	CDR3
TRBV7-9	.	TRBJ2-5	.	TGTGCCAGCAGCTTAGCGGTGGGGCGATCGGAAGAGACCCAGTACTTC	CASSLAVGRSEETQYF
TRBV18	TRBD1	TRBJ2-5	once	TGTGCCAGCTCAGTCGACAGGGGGCATGAGACCCAGTACTTC	CASSVDRGHETQYF
TRBV29-1	.	TRBJ1-1	few	TGCAGCGTTGAACTGACGAACACTGAAGCTTTCTTT	CSVELTNTEAFF
TRBV6-1	.	TRBJ1-3	.	TGTGCCAGCAACCCAGGTTTGAACACCATATATTTT	CASNPGLNTIYF
TRBV19	TRBD1	TRBJ2-7	once	TGTGCCAGTAGTAAGGGACAGGGGGCAGGATCCTACGAGCAGTACTTC	CASSKGQGAGSYEQYF
TRBV7-9	TRBD2	TRBJ2-1	.	TGTGCCAGCAGCTTGGGACTAAGCGATGAGCAGTTCTTC	CASSLGLSDEQFF
TRBV9	TRBD2	TRBJ2-3	.	TGTGCCAGCAGCGTAGAGGCCCGCGGGGGGGCAGATACGCAGTATTTT	CASSVEARGGADTQYF
TRBV19	TRBD1	TRBJ1-4	.	TGTGCCAGTAGTGACAGGGGAGGAAGCGAAAAACTGTTTTTT	CASSDRGGSEKLFF
TRBV7-9	.	TRBJ1-5	.	TGTGCCAGCAGCCTCGACAGTAGCAATCAGCCCCAGCATTTT	CASSLDSSNQPQHF
TRBV14	.	TRBJ2-3	.	TGTGCCAGCAGCTTTAGACAGTTTAGCACAGATACGCAGTATTTT	CASSFRQFSTDTQYF
TRBV11-3	TRBD2	TRBJ2-1	.	TGTGCCAGCAGCGGGAGGGCCACTGAGCAGTTCTTC	CASSGRATEQFF
TRBV7-7	.	TRBJ1-4	.	TGTGCCCGCCGGCGGTCCCCGGATGAAAAACTGTTTTTT	CARRRSPDEKLFF
TRBV30	TRBD1	TRBJ2-3	once	TGTGCCGGGAAAACGACAGGGGGAAACACAGATACGCAGTATTTT	CAGKTTGGNTDTQYF
TRBV28	.	TRBJ1-2	.	TGTGCCAGCAGTTTGGGTTATCGCGGCAGACGACGGAACTATGGCTACACCTTC	CASSLGYRGRRRNYGYTF
TRBV11-3	.	TRBJ1-3	once	TGTGCCAGCAGCTTCTCAGCTGGAAACACCATATATTTT	CASSFSAGNTIYF
TRBV7-2	TRBD2	TRBJ2-5	.	TGTGCCAGCAGCTTAAGAGGCGGGGGGGCACTAAGAGAGACCCAGTACTTC	CASSLRGGGALRETQYF
TRBV28	.	TRBJ2-1	.	TGTGCCAGCAGTCTACAGGGAAATGAGCAGTTCTTC	CASSLQGNEQFF
TRBV7-2	.	TRBJ2-7	few	TGTGCCAGCAGCTCACGCGCGTCCTACGAGCAGTACTTC	CASSSRASYEQYF
TRBV30	TRBD1	TRBJ1-3	.	TGTGCCTGGAGTGGGGACAGGGCGGGAGGAAACACCATATATTTT	CAWSGDRAGGNTIYF
TRBV15	TRBD2	TRBJ2-1	once	TGTGCCACCAGCAGAGATAGCGGGGGGTCCTACAATGAGCAGTTCTTC	CATSRDSGGSYNEQFF
TRBV6-6	.	TRBJ1-5	.	TGTGCCAGCAGTTACGGGGTCAGGGAAGATGGTCAGCCCCAGCATTTT	CASSYGVREDGQPQHF
TRBV18	.	TRBJ1-5	.	TGTGCCAGCTCACAAGGGAGGAGCAGCAATCAGCCCCAGCATTTT	CASSQGRSSNQPQHF
TRBV7-2	.	TRBJ2-1	.	TGTGCCAGCAGCTACCATCGTGGGGGCTACAATGAGCAGTTCTTC	CASSYHRGGYNEQFF
TRBV7-2	.	TRBJ2-7	.	TGTGCCAGCAGCCGCGGGCTCCGGGGAGCTGGTGAGCAGTACTTC	CASSRGLRGAGEQYF
TRBV9	.	TRBJ2-5	.	TGTGCCAGCAGCCAAAGAGAAGGGCTTCAAGAGACCCAGTACTTC	CASSQREGLQETQYF
TRBV4-1	.	TRBJ2-1	few	TGCGCCAGCAGCCAAGCATCTAGCTACAATGAGCAGTTCTTC	CASSQASSYNEQFF
TRBV10-3	.	TRBJ2-7	.	TGTGCCTCCCGAGTCGGACAGCTACTCTACGAGCAGTACTTC	CASRVGQLLYEQYF
TRBV7-2	TRBD2	TRBJ2-3	.	TGTGCCAGCAGCATCGAGCGGGGGCTCACAGATACGCAGTATTTT	CASSIERGLTDTQYF
TRBV7-2	TRBD2	TRBJ2-5	.	TGTGCCAGCAGCTTCTCCACTAGCGGGAGAGGCGAGACCCAGTACTTC	CASSFSTSGRGETQYF
TRBV5-6	TRBD1	TRBJ1-1	.	TGTGCCAGCAGCTTGGACAGGGGGATGTTGAACACTGAAGCTTTCTTT	CASSLDRGMLNTEAFF
TRBV2	TRBD1	TRBJ1-2	.	TGTGCCAGCAGTGAAAGGACAGGGAGAATAGGCTACACCTTC	CASSERTGRIGYTF
TRBV5-1	.	TRBJ2-1	.	TGCGCCAGCAGCTTGCAACCCCAGAGCTCCTACAATGAGCAGTTCTTC	CASSLQPQSSYNEQFF
TRBV28	.	TRBJ1-3	.	TGTGCCAGCAGTCCCCCGTCCGGACAGTATCTTTTCTCTGGAAACACCATATATTTT	CASSPPSGQYLFSGNTIYF
TRBV4-3	.	TRBJ2-2	.	TGCGCCAGCAGCCAAGTATCGAGCGCCGGGGAGCTGTTTTTT	CASSQVSSAGELFF
TRBV2	TRBD1	TRBJ1-2	.	TGTGCCAGCGCAGCAAGACAGGGCATTGGCTACACCTTC	CASAARQGIGYTF
TRBV28	TRBD1	TRBJ2-5	.	TGTGCCAGCAGAAATAGAAACAGGGGATTGGAGACCCAGTACTTC	CASRNRNRGLETQYF
TRBV7-2	TRBD2	TRBJ2-5	.	TGTGCCAGCAGCCCGGGGACTAGCGGGGGGACCCAGTACTTC	CASSPGTSGGTQYF
TRBV12-5	.	TRBJ1-1	few	TGTGCTAGTGGTTTGTGGAGGATGAACACTGAAGCTTTCTTT	CASGLWRMNTEAFF
TRBV7-3	.	TRBJ1-6	.	TGTGCCAGCAGCTTAGCGGGTCAGGGCAATTCACCCCTCCACTTT	CASSLAGQGNSPLHF
TRBV7-2	.	TRBJ2-3	.	TGTGCCAGCAGCTCCTTCCTCCTAGATACGCAGTATTTT	CASSSFLLDTQYF
TRBV11-2	TRBD2	TRBJ2-7	.	TGTGCCAGCAGCTTCCGAACGGGAGGGCTCTACGAGCAGTACTTC	CASSFRTGGLYEQYF
TRBV21-1	.	TRBJ2-3	few	TGTGCCAGCAGCAAAGCTGGGCCCAGACTCGTAGAAAATACGCAGTATTTT	CASSKAGPRLVENTQYF
TRBV6-5	TRBD1	TRBJ1-1	.	TGTGCCAGCAGTCGGGGGGGGACAGGGGGCCGAGCTTTCTTT	CASSRGGTGGRAFF
TRBV30	TRBD1	TRBJ2-7	.	TGTGCCTGGAGCTGGCCGGGACAGGGATACGAGCAGTACTTC	CAWSWPGQGYEQYF
TRBV27	TRBD1	TRBJ1-1	few	TGTGCCAGCACCGACAGGGCGGGCAAGGTTGAAGCTTTCTTT	CASTDRAGKVEAFF
TRBV5-1	.	TRBJ2-2	.	TGCGCCAGCACAATTGACAGTTACACCGGGGAGCTGTTTTTT	CASTIDSYTGELFF
TRBV18	TRBD2	TRBJ2-7	.	TGTGCCAGCTCACCGAGACTAGCGGCCACGAGCTCCTACGAGCAGTACTTC	CASSPRLAATSSYEQYF
TRBV9	.	TRBJ2-7	.	TGTGCCAGCAGCCCATCTAGGAACCCCGCCACCTACGAGCAGTACTTC	CASSPSRNPATYEQYF
TRBV30	.	TRBJ1-1	once	TGTGCCTGGAGTGTAGGGTCTGGGACGTCAAACACTGAAGCTTTCTTT	CAWSVGSGTSNTEAFF
TRBV6-6	TRBD1	TRBJ1-6	.	TGTGCCAGCAGTTACCGAGGGACAGCTAATTCACCCCTCCACTTT	CASSYRGTANSPLHF